This T cell receptor (delta chain) originates from a study of gamma-delta chains in newborns, infants, children. Background on the study: Microbial exposure reportedly drives polyclonal innate γδ T cell expansion after birth.

From germline, CDR1 is GEAIGNYY and CDR2 EKD. J was trimmed by 0 bases and V by 1 base; bases with no gene match: 1. The CDR3 runs 16 residues. This clone is labeled medium-sized (0.01 to 0.1%). At the DNA level, this CDR3 is encoded by other sequences in the same sample as well. TCRdb used CATT to re-call clones from the reads. Of around 6,200 delta-chain clones in the sample, 2.6% were seen once. The TCR originated in a child who was a newborn, infant or young child, either healthy, febrile or measles-vaccinated (not recorded which). V gene TRDV2 combines with J gene TRDJ2; 10 bases agree with TRDD3. Sequenced material: blood. DNA of the CDR3: TGTGCCTGTGACACGCTGGGGGATACTTTGACAGCACAACTCTTCTTT. It translates to CACDTLGDTLTAQLFF.